Listed here are 26 T cell receptor beta chains from one sample, sequenced in a study of cytomegalovirus exposure and HLA in healthy donors. The primer mix had 60 Vbeta and 13 Jbeta primers. Method: immunoSEQ multiplex PCR; TCRdb's copy keeps in-frame clones and lacks some. The sample shows approximately 79,000 clones, under 80% of them seen only once. The sample consisted of PBMCs. The receptors come from a boy younger than 18 in good health and CMV-seronegative.

The chain is built from TRBV5-1 and TRBJ2-3, with a possible D match to TRBD2 (6 bases). Trimming removed 9 bases from V and 0 bases from J, with 14 bases in between. Germline-derived CDR1 and CDR2 are SGHRS and YFSETQ. This CDR3 has 14 residues. CDR3 bases: TGCGCCACCAGACTAGAAATAAGCACAGATACGCAGTATTTT. Amino acids: CATRLEISTDTQYF.

The chain has TRBV6-1 and TRBJ1-5; TRBD1 matches at 8 bases. Germline values: CDR1 MNHNS, CDR2 SASEGT. Unmatched junction bases numbered 5, after V lost 4 bases and J lost 0 bases. This CDR3 contains 16 residues. Written as DNA, the CDR3 is TGTGCCAGCAGTGCGACACAGGGGGATAGCAATCAGCCCCAGCATTTT. Encoded protein: CASSATQGDSNQPQHF.

The chain links TRBV7-9 to TRBJ2-5, with a weak D call TRBD1 (5 bases). V gave up 1 base and J gave up 4 bases, with 10 bases separating them. Germline CDR1 SEHNR, CDR2 FQNEAQ (reference sequence). The CDR3 totals 14 residues. The CDR3 reads CASSLVGQGETQYF. For the CDR3, the DNA is TGTGCCAGCAGCTTAGTAGGGCAGGGAGAGACCCAGTACTTC.

In its sample, this clone was seen once. The gene calls are TRBV28 and TRBJ2-7; the D gene is possibly TRBD1 (5 bases). Germline CDR1 and CDR2: MDHEN and SYDVKM. Trimming left V 10 bases short and J 2 bases short, with 18 bases between. The CDR3 runs 14 residues. The CDR3 DNA reads TGTGCCACCAATACCGCAGGGCCCCCCTACGAGCAGTACTTC. Translating it yields CATNTAGPPYEQYF.

The chain links TRBV6-5 to TRBJ1-1; no reliable D call. V lost 6 bases and J 0 bases, leaving 11 bases between the germline ends. The CDR3 consists of 14 residues. CDR1 is MNHEY, CDR2 SVGAGI, per germline. CDR3 bases: TGTGCCAGCAGCGAGGTAGAAATGAACACTGAAGCTTTCTTT. Amino acid sequence: CASSEVEMNTEAFF.

CDR3 residues: CATRLPGANVLTF. The CDR3 DNA sequence: TGTGCCACCAGACTTCCTGGGGCCAACGTCCTGACTTTC. The rearrangement joins TRBV15 to TRBJ2-6; D is unclear. In germline, CDR1 is LNHNV, CDR2 YYDKDF (reference sequence). The CDR3 contains 13 residues. The V gene lost 6 bases and the J gene lost 2 bases, with 5 bases spanning the gap. Full variable domain (remainder filled in from reference TRBV15 and TRBJ2-6): DAMVIQNPRYQVTQFGKPVTLSCSQTLNHNVMYWYQQKSSQAPKLLFHYYDKDFNNEADTPDNFQSRRPNTSFCFLDIRSPGLGDTAMYLCATRLPGANVLTFGAGSRLTVL.

The chain employs TRBV30 and TRBJ1-5; 7 bases are a match to TRBD1. V shed 4 bases and J 6 bases; nucleotides not matched to a gene: 9. This CDR3 is built from 14 residues. CDR1 is GTSNPN, CDR2 SVGIG, per germline (reference sequence). The CDR3 loop is CAWNQGEGTQPQHF. CDR3 coding DNA: TGTGCCTGGAATCAGGGGGAAGGAACTCAGCCCCAGCATTTT.

V is TRBV27 and J is TRBJ2-7, with D tentatively TRBD1 (5 bases). V lost 2 bases and J 3 bases, leaving 8 bases between the germline ends. CDR3 size: 13 residues. Germline loops: CDR1 MNHEY, CDR2 SMNVEV (reference sequence). The CDR3, as DNA: TGTGCCAGCAGTTTAACACAGGACTACGAGCAGTACTTC. Its translation: CASSLTQDYEQYF.

Only a few counts were recorded for this clone. V and J are TRBV27 and TRBJ1-6; the D gene is possibly TRBD1 (6 bases). Per the germline V gene, CDR1 is MNHEY and CDR2 is SMNVEV (reference sequence). The CDR3 has 13 residues. V lost 5 bases and J lost 12, with 14 bases in between. This CDR3 reads CASSTYREGPLHF. CDR3 nucleotide sequence: TGTGCCAGCAGTACGTACAGGGAGGGACCCCTCCACTTT.

DNA of the CDR3: TGTGCCAGCAGCGGTGCGTCGGGGGACTCCTACAATGAGCAGTTCTTC. It translates to CASSGASGDSYNEQFF. This sequence joins TRBV9 and TRBJ2-1; tentative D call: TRBD2 (6 bases). The CDR3 loop spans 16 amino acids. CDR1 is SGDLS and CDR2 is YYNGEE in the germline V gene. Trimming took off 3 bases at V and 0 bases at J, with 13 bases between the two ends. The full variable domain, in which reference TRBV9 and TRBJ2-1 provide the parts outside the CDR3, is DSGVTQTPKHLITATGQRVTLRCSPRSGDLSVYWYQQSLDQGLQFLIQYYNGEERAKGNILERFSAQQFPDLHSELNLSSLELGDSALYFCASSGASGDSYNEQFFGPGTRLTVL.

This clone was seen a single time. V gene TRBV5-1 combines with J gene TRBJ1-6, with a possible D match to TRBD1 (6 bases). The CDR3 is 15 amino acids. Germline V lookup: CDR1 SGHRS, CDR2 YFSETQ. V lost 2 bases and J 10 bases, leaving 16 bases between the germline ends. The CDR3 loop is CASSLTGTPGSPLHF. CDR3 in DNA: TGCGCCAGCAGCTTAACAGGGACGCCGGGGTCACCCCTCCACTTT.

V gene TRBV7-9 combines with J gene TRBJ1-5; 8 positions match TRBD1. Trimming took 5 bases from V and 2 from J; bases not matched to a gene: 5. The CDR3 spans 15 residues. The germline V gene encodes CDR1 SEHNR and CDR2 FQNEAQ (reference sequence). The CDR3 sequence is CASSAPGGGNQPQHF. CDR3 nucleotides: TGTGCCAGCAGCGCTCCAGGGGGCGGCAATCAGCCCCAGCATTTT. The variable domain in full, completed from reference TRBV7-9 and TRBJ1-5, reads DTGVSQNPRHKITKRGQNVTFRCDPISEHNRLYWYRQTLGQGPEFLTYFQNEAQLEKSRLLSDRFSAERPKGSFSTLEIQRTEQGDSAMYLCASSAPGGGNQPQHFGDGTRLSIL.

The gene calls are TRBV15 and TRBJ1-1, with D possibly being TRBD1 (5 bases). This CDR3 spans 12 amino acids. The germline V gene has CDR1 LNHNV and CDR2 YYDKDF (reference sequence). Trimming took 9 bases from V and 1 from J, leaving 9 bases between them. The CDR3 protein is CATGGGNTEAFF. Here the CDR3 DNA reads TGTGCCACTGGGGGGGGGAACACTGAAGCTTTCTTT.

This chain uses TRBV28 with TRBJ2-7; D ambiguous. The CDR3 has 11 amino acids. Trimming pared 2 bases from V and 5 bases from J, leaving 4 bases between. Germline-derived CDR1 and CDR2 are MDHEN and SYDVKM. This chain's CDR3 is CASSLVDEQYF. For the CDR3, the DNA is TGTGCCAGCAGTTTAGTAGACGAGCAGTACTTC.

V is TRBV28 and J is TRBJ1-3; D not certain. The CDR3 has 17 amino acids. With 1 base removed from V and 0 bases from J, the gap between germline ends came to 13 bases. Germline CDR1 and CDR2: MDHEN and SYDVKM. The CDR3 is CASSLLAVFHSGNTIYF. CDR3 DNA: TGTGCCAGCAGTTTATTGGCAGTCTTTCACTCTGGAAACACCATATATTTT.

This chain joins TRBV9 and TRBJ2-5, with 7 bases fitting TRBD2. The V gene's germline CDR1 is SGDLS and CDR2 YYNGEE. The CDR3 is 15 residues long. The V segment lost 3 bases and the J segment 1 base; nucleotides outside the gene matches: 6. The CDR3 DNA sequence: TGTGCCAGCAGCGCTAGCGGACGTTTCCAAGAGACCCAGTACTTC. Protein product: CASSASGRFQETQYF.

The chain employs TRBV4-3 and TRBJ1-2; TRBD1 agrees at 10 bases. CDR3 length equals 16 residues. V gave up 0 bases and J gave up 5 bases; unmatched junction bases: 6. Germline V gives CDR1 LGHNA, CDR2 YSLEER. The CDR3 DNA is TGCGCCAGCAGCCAAGATAGGACAGGGGGTCGGTATGGCTACACCTTC. Amino acid sequence: CASSQDRTGGRYGYTF.

The chain uses TRBV5-6 and TRBJ2-7; no reliable D call. This CDR3 contains 11 residues. Trimming took off 1 base at V and 5 bases at J, with 4 bases between the two ends. Germline loops: CDR1 SGHDT, CDR2 YYEEEE. The CDR3 reads CASSLSDEQYF. CDR3 sequence (DNA): TGTGCCAGCAGCTTGTCGGACGAGCAGTACTTC. The variable domain in full, with the rest retrieved from reference TRBV5-6 and TRBJ2-7, is DAGVTQSPTHLIKTRGQQVTLRCSPKSGHDTVSWYQQALGQGPQFIFQYYEEEERQRGNFPDRFSGHQFPNYSSELNVNALLLGDSALYLCASSLSDEQYFGPGTRLTVT.

The rearrangement uses TRBV6-1 and TRBJ2-5; D is uncertain. Germline CDR1 MNHNS, CDR2 SASEGT. This CDR3 region has 15 residues. The V end lost 4 bases, the J end lost 4 bases, and 16 bases lay between the germline ends. The CDR3, as DNA: TGTGCCAGCAGTGTAATTGGGCAGGTGGGAGAGACCCAGTACTTC. Translated: CASSVIGQVGETQYF.

V usage is TRBV28 and J usage is TRBJ1-5; D might be TRBD1 (5 bases). The CDR3 sequence is 12 residues long. Between the trimmed V and J ends, which lost 8 bases and 5 bases, there was a span of 10 bases. CDR1 MDHEN and CDR2 SYDVKM come from the germline V gene. This CDR3 reads CASGATDQPQHF. In DNA, the CDR3 is TGTGCCAGCGGGGCTACGGATCAGCCCCAGCATTTT. The entire variable domain, with the rest obtained from reference TRBV28 and TRBJ1-5, is as follows: DVKVTQSSRYLVKRTGEKVFLECVQDMDHENMFWYRQDPGLGLRLIYFSYDVKMKEKGDIPEGYSVSREKKERFSLILESASTNQTSMYLCASGATDQPQHFGDGTRLSIL.

The chain uses TRBV7-2 and TRBJ2-5; 15 nucleotides line up with TRBD2. This CDR3 is 16 amino acids long. The J segment lost 5 bases and the V segment lost 5 bases, leaving 6 bases of the junction unmatched. CDR1 and CDR2 (germline): SGHTA, FQGNSA. The CDR3 here is CASSVGTSGGWETQYF. DNA for the CDR3: TGTGCCAGCAGCGTAGGGACTAGCGGGGGGTGGGAGACCCAGTACTTC. The variable domain in full, with the rest retrieved from reference TRBV7-2 and TRBJ2-5, is GAGVSQSPSNKVTEKGKDVELRCDPISGHTALYWYRQSLGQGLEFLIYFQGNSAPDKSGLPSDRFSAERTGGSVSTLTIQRTQQEDSAVYLCASSVGTSGGWETQYFGPGTRLLVL.

The rearrangement joins TRBV5-1 to TRBJ2-3, with D possibly being TRBD1 (5 bases). The CDR3 is made up of 15 amino acids. With 5 bases removed from V and 8 bases from J, the gap between germline ends came to 21 bases. The germline gives CDR1 SGHRS, CDR2 YFSETQ. This chain's CDR3 is CASSFFGATSGTQYF. The CDR3 DNA follows: TGCGCCAGCAGTTTCTTTGGGGCTACCTCGGGTACGCAGTATTTT. Filled out from reference TRBV5-1 and TRBJ2-3, the complete variable domain reads KAGVTQTPRYLIKTRGQQVTLSCSPISGHRSVSWYQQTPGQGLQFLFEYFSETQRNKGNFPGRFSGRQFSNSRSEMNVSTLELGDSALYLCASSFFGATSGTQYFGPGTRLTVL.

This clone was detected only a few times. This rearrangement joins TRBV15 to TRBJ1-4; TRBD1 is a possible D gene (5 bases). In germline, CDR1 is LNHNV, CDR2 YYDKDF (reference sequence). The CDR3 length is 15 residues. V lost 9 bases and J lost 4, with 18 bases in between. CDR3 DNA sequence: TGTGCCACTAGGCATTTGGGGGGAGATAATGAAAAACTGTTTTTT. Residues: CATRHLGGDNEKLFF.

The rearrangement joins TRBV30 to TRBJ1-5; TRBD1 matches 7 bases. V dropped 6 bases and J dropped 3; count of bases not matched to a gene: 14. The CDR3 covers 16 residues. In germline, CDR1 is GTSNPN, CDR2 SVGIG (reference sequence). CDR3 sequence (DNA): TGTGCCTGTGTCGACAAAGGACAGGCGGACAATCAGCCCCAGCATTTT. Translating it yields CACVDKGQADNQPQHF.

This chain joins TRBV28 and TRBJ2-7; TRBD2 is a possible D gene (6 bases). V was clipped by 10 bases and J by 3 bases, with 19 bases between them. Germline assignment: CDR1 MDHEN and CDR2 SYDVKM. The CDR3 extends over 14 amino acids. CDR3 in amino acids: CATCSGVGSYEQYF. The CDR3 coding sequence is TGTGCCACCTGTTCGGGGGTGGGAAGCTACGAGCAGTACTTC.

The chain combines TRBV4-3 with TRBJ1-5; D is ambiguous. The CDR3 contains 15 residues. V lost 4 bases and J lost 0, with 10 bases in between. In germline, CDR1 is LGHNA, CDR2 YSLEER. Here the CDR3 DNA reads TGCGCCAGCAGCCCCGACCGGGGTAGCAATCAGCCCCAGCATTTT. Encoded protein: CASSPDRGSNQPQHF.